The text below deals with one TCR beta chain. Germline V gene data show CDR1 as LGHDT and CDR2 as YNNKEL (reference sequence). Trimming left V 7 bases short and J 0 bases short, with 12 bases between. The CDR3 loop spans 14 amino acids. These data are taken from a study of blood T cell repertoires in COVID-19. Across the study: Specimens from acute and convalescent COVID-19 originated in the United States, Italy and Spain.

In the study's own analysis: How many nucleated cells were present was estimated from reference gene primer amplification. Profiled with immunoSEQ multiplex PCR; TCRdb holds only in-frame clones, not every one. V and J calls and clone size come straight from that table; D and trimming were deduced from the DNA. The sample includes 300,000 to 400,000 clones, roughly 87% seen only once; the top ten take 1%. The study drew participants aged roughly 18 to 89 years from approximately 25 US areas. Before being deemed recovered, Cohort 3 donors had two negative PCRs, clearance, or symptom resolution. The chain has TRBV3-1 (or the pseudogene TRBV3-2) and TRBJ2-5, with D possibly TRBD1 on 6 matching bases. This receptor was identified in a woman aged 25-40 years who had recovered from COVID-19. Sequenced: PBMCs or T cells enriched from blood (not recorded which). The CDR3 DNA reads TGTGCCAGCAAAGACGGGACATACCAAGAGACCCAGTACTTC. Amino acid sequence: CASKDGTYQETQYF.